This TCR beta chain was profiled in a study of blood T cell repertoires in COVID-19. In the study overall: From T cells, B-cell-depleted T cells, or PBMCs came the material, which was cDNA or gDNA.

It was during active infection that Seattle patients were enrolled and then longitudinally followed. Per the original methods: Reference gene primer amplification gave nucleated cell count estimates. Produced via immunoSEQ multiplex PCR; TCRdb's table is partial and in-frame only. D and trimming were read from the DNA, whereas the V and J calls and clone size are those reported in that table. Altogether about 280,000 clones are present, nearly 90% being singletons, with the ten largest covering roughly 10%. This CDR3 is built from 13 residues. CDR1 is SNHLY, CDR2 FYNNEI, per germline. V was pared by 10 bases and J by 6 bases, with 16 bases between.

This receptor was taken from a woman in her 30s with COVID-19, enrolled during active disease. Sample: peripheral blood. The chain has TRBV2 and TRBJ1-5, with D tentatively TRBD1 (5 bases). The CDR3: CATGDGLSQPQHF. The CDR3 DNA reads TGTGCCACGGGGGACGGATTGAGTCAGCCCCAGCATTTT.